The 21 T cell receptor beta chains below come from one sample, sequenced in a study of blood T cell repertoires in COVID-19. Method: immunoSEQ multiplex PCR; TCRdb's copy keeps in-frame clones and lacks some. The data show roughly 40,000 clones, about 80% seen once. Material: peripheral blood. These receptors originate from a human donor with acute or convalescent COVID-19. The donor label of this sample is uncertain.

This rearrangement joins TRBV19 to TRBJ1-6, with TRBD1 matching 7 bases. Trimming removed 5 bases from V and 3 bases from J; junction bases left unmatched: 7. Germline V gene lookup returns CDR1 LNHDA and CDR2 SQIVND (reference sequence). The CDR3 length is 16 residues. As DNA, the CDR3 is TGTGCCAGTAGTGGGACGCGACAGGGCTATAATTCACCCCTCCACTTT. It encodes CASSGTRQGYNSPLHF.

This chain joins TRBV6-2 or TRBV6-3 and TRBJ1-1; D is unclear. Deletions cut 6 bases from V and 4 bases from J, with 6 bases between. The CDR3 sequence is 11 residues long. Germline CDR1 is MNHEY and CDR2 is SVGEGT. The CDR3 DNA reads TGTGCCAGCAGCGTGCGCACTGAAGCTTTCTTT. Encoded protein: CASSVRTEAFF.

About this clone: This may come from a read error, since a much larger clone is one base off. The rearrangement uses TRBV6-5 and TRBJ1-1, with 8 bases lining up with TRBD1. J was trimmed by 1 base and V by 4 bases; bases with no gene match: 2. Germline V gives CDR1 MNHEY, CDR2 SVGAGI. The CDR3 is made up of 14 amino acids. The CDR3 nucleotides are TGTGCCAGCAGTTTCGGGACAGGGAACACTGAAGCTTTCTTT. Amino acid sequence: CASSFGTGNTEAFF.

The CDR3 spells CATSEAGTGDTDTQYF. DNA of the CDR3: TGTGCCACCAGTGAGGCCGGGACAGGGGACACAGATACGCAGTATTTT. The gene calls are TRBV24-1 and TRBJ2-3; 10 bases are shared with TRBD1. V lost 4 bases to trimming and J lost 2 bases; unmatched junction nucleotides: 5. Germline V gene sequence: CDR1 KGHDR, CDR2 SFDVKD. This CDR3 spans 16 amino acids.

This chain links TRBV4-1 with TRBJ2-1, with 8 nucleotides matching TRBD1. Germline assignment: CDR1 MGHRA and CDR2 YSYEKL. The CDR3 is 15 residues long. The V segment lost 1 base and the J segment 8 bases; nucleotides outside the gene matches: 7. CDR3 in DNA: TGCGCCAGCAGCCAAGTTGGGGCAGGGGGCGATGAGCAGTTCTTC. As protein: CASSQVGAGGDEQFF.

The chain has TRBV7-8 and TRBJ1-5, with D possibly being TRBD1 (6 bases). Trimming cost V 2 bases and J 0 bases, with 14 bases left between them. CDR3 size: 17 residues. CDR1 is SGHVS, CDR2 FQNEAQ, per germline. The CDR3 spells CASSLSRGQYSNQPQHF. The CDR3 DNA is TGTGCCAGCAGCTTATCCCGGGGACAATATAGCAATCAGCCCCAGCATTTT.

This chain uses TRBV27 with TRBJ2-5; 7 nucleotides align to TRBD1. The germline V gene encodes CDR1 MNHEY and CDR2 SMNVEV (reference sequence). This CDR3 has 14 residues. V lost 5 bases, J lost 2 bases, and 5 bases stayed unmatched. The CDR3 is CASSPGDRQETQYF. CDR3 nucleotides: TGTGCCAGCAGTCCAGGGGACAGACAAGAGACCCAGTACTTC.

The chain recombines TRBV19 with TRBJ1-1; perhaps TRBD1 as D (5 bases). The V end lost 4 bases, the J end lost 0 bases, and 12 bases lay between the germline ends. CDR1 and CDR2 (germline): LNHDA, SQIVND (reference sequence). The CDR3 sequence is 15 residues long. The CDR3 region is CASSTPGHMNTEAFF. In DNA, the CDR3 is TGTGCCAGTAGTACTCCCGGACACATGAACACTGAAGCTTTCTTT.

This clone was recorded once. This sequence joins TRBV5-6 and TRBJ1-2; perhaps TRBD1 as D (6 bases). The germline V gene encodes CDR1 SGHDT and CDR2 YYEEEE. V was clipped by 6 bases and J by 6 bases, with 18 bases between them. The CDR3 covers 14 residues. The DNA for the CDR3 is TGTGCCAGCACGGCCAGGGGCTGGAGTCATGGCTACACCTTC. As protein: CASTARGWSHGYTF. Together with reference TRBV5-6 and TRBJ1-2, the CDR3 gives the full variable domain: DAGVTQSPTHLIKTRGQQVTLRCSPKSGHDTVSWYQQALGQGPQFIFQYYEEEERQRGNFPDRFSGHQFPNYSSELNVNALLLGDSALYLCASTARGWSHGYTFGSGTRLTVV.

The rearrangement joins TRBV18 to TRBJ2-7; 11 nucleotides align to TRBD2. With V trimmed by 3 bases and J by 3 bases, 7 bases remained unmatched. The CDR3 spans 16 residues. Germline loops: CDR1 KGHSH, CDR2 LQKENI. CDR3 DNA sequence: TGTGCCAGCTCACCGACACTAGGACTAGCGGGCTACGAGCAGTACTTC. Protein sequence: CASSPTLGLAGYEQYF.

The genes are TRBV24-1 and TRBJ2-5; D gene uncertain. The CDR3 loop spans 11 amino acids. Germline CDR1 and CDR2: KGHDR and SFDVKD. Trimming left V 2 bases short and J 7 bases short, with 4 bases between. The DNA for the CDR3 is TGTGCCACCAGTGATTCTAGGACCCAGTACTTC. It translates to CATSDSRTQYF.

V gene TRBV6-5 combines with J gene TRBJ2-7; 9 bases match TRBD2. The trim removed 0 bases at V and 5 bases at J, leaving 8 bases unmatched. Germline V gene data show CDR1 as MNHEY and CDR2 as SVGAGI. This CDR3 is built from 16 residues. The CDR3 region has the DNA TGTGCCAGCAGTTACTCCGCCAGCGGGAGGCAAAACGAGCAGTACTTC. Translating gives CASSYSASGRQNEQYF.

V usage is TRBV6-5 and J usage is TRBJ2-1, with D possibly being TRBD2 (5 bases). The V and J ends lost 0 bases and 4 bases respectively, with 7 bases between them. The V gene's germline CDR1 is MNHEY and CDR2 SVGAGI. CDR3 size: 14 residues. As DNA, the CDR3 is TGTGCCAGCAGTTACTCGAGGGTTTACAATGAGCAGTTCTTC. It codes for CASSYSRVYNEQFF.

The gene calls are TRBV5-1 and TRBJ1-1; D remains ambiguous. CDR1 is SGHRS, CDR2 YFSETQ, per germline. The CDR3 covers 12 residues. The germline V and J ends were trimmed by 2 bases and 8 bases, with 10 bases remaining between them. The DNA for the CDR3 is TGCGCCAGCAGCTTAAATGGGCAGGAAGCTTTCTTT. Its translation is CASSLNGQEAFF.

V and J are TRBV7-2 and TRBJ1-3, with unresolved D. Germline assignment: CDR1 SGHTA and CDR2 FQGNSA. The CDR3 is 14 amino acids. The ends were cut back, 3 bases at V and 0 bases at J, with 6 bases in the middle. CDR3 sequence reads: CASSLAGSGNTIYF. DNA of the CDR3: TGTGCCAGCAGCTTGGCAGGCTCTGGAAACACCATATATTTT. The variable domain in full, completed from reference TRBV7-2 and TRBJ1-3, reads GAGVSQSPSNKVTEKGKDVELRCDPISGHTALYWYRQSLGQGLEFLIYFQGNSAPDKSGLPSDRFSAERTGGSVSTLTIQRTQQEDSAVYLCASSLAGSGNTIYFGEGSWLTVV.

The chain joins TRBV7-2 to TRBJ2-1; TRBD1 is a possible D gene (5 bases). CDR1 and CDR2 from the germline V gene are SGHTA and FQGNSA. V was pared by 5 bases and J by 6 bases, with 14 bases between. This CDR3 region has 14 residues. The CDR3 DNA reads as TGTGCCAGCAGCATAGGGGCCTCTCCCAATGAGCAGTTCTTC. It specifies CASSIGASPNEQFF. Full variable domain (missing parts from reference TRBV7-2 and TRBJ2-1): GAGVSQSPSNKVTEKGKDVELRCDPISGHTALYWYRQSLGQGLEFLIYFQGNSAPDKSGLPSDRFSAERTGGSVSTLTIQRTQQEDSAVYLCASSIGASPNEQFFGPGTRLTVL.

The CDR3: CASSLDAGRNQPQHF. CDR3 DNA sequence: TGTGCCAGCAGCTTAGATGCGGGTAGGAATCAGCCCCAGCATTTT. V gene TRBV7-2 combines with J gene TRBJ1-5; D is ambiguous. CDR3 length: 15 amino acids. Trimming removed 1 base from V and 4 bases from J, with 11 bases in between. The V gene's germline CDR1 is SGHTA and CDR2 FQGNSA.

The V and J genes are TRBV6-2 or TRBV6-3 and TRBJ2-2; TRBD2 might be the D (6 bases). Trimming removed 2 bases from V and 3 bases from J, with 7 bases in between. The CDR3 is made up of 14 amino acids. Germline values: CDR1 MNHEY, CDR2 SVGEGT. The DNA of the CDR3 is TGTGCCAGCAGTTACCGACTAGACACCGGGGAGCTGTTTTTT. Translating it yields CASSYRLDTGELFF.

As regards this clone: The identical CDR3 is also encoded by other nucleotide sequences in the sample. The chain links TRBV7-3 to TRBJ2-5, with 13 bases identical to TRBD2. From germline, CDR1 is SGHTA and CDR2 FQGTGA. The trim removed 6 bases at V and 5 bases at J, leaving 6 bases unmatched. CDR3 length: 15 amino acids. DNA for the CDR3: TGTGCCAGCAGTCGCGGACTAGCGGGAGTGGAGACCCAGTACTTC. This codes for CASSRGLAGVETQYF.

The count of this clone is one. The chain carries TRBV6-1 and TRBJ2-1; 8 nucleotides line up with TRBD2. V shed 3 bases, J shed 0 bases, and the junction held 10 bases outside the gene matches. CDR1 and CDR2 from the germline V gene are MNHNS and SASEGT. CDR3 length: 18 residues. CDR3 sequence reads: CASSEASGSLSSYNEQFF. The CDR3 DNA is TGTGCCAGCAGTGAGGCTAGCGGGTCCCTGAGCTCCTACAATGAGCAGTTCTTC.

This sequence joins TRBV3-1 (or the pseudogene TRBV3-2) and TRBJ1-5, with 10 bases aligning to TRBD1. The CDR3 length is 15 residues. Germline V lookup: CDR1 LGHDT, CDR2 YNNKEL (reference sequence). J gave up 7 bases and V 4 bases, and 7 bases lay outside the gene matches. CDR3 in amino acids: CASSLRTGGGQPQHF. The CDR3 nucleotides are TGTGCCAGCAGCCTGAGGACAGGGGGAGGACAGCCCCAGCATTTT.